This T cell receptor (beta chain) was documented in a study of monozygotic twins with cystic fibrosis. Study-wide findings and caveats: Clonality was generally low (median roughly 0.01), higher in the most severe patients. J usage was most co-twin-similar in 8 of 16 pairs, V in 13. Nucleotide-identical clonotype sharing was significantly higher within monozygotic CF twin pairs than between unrelated CF individuals. Shared CDR3 numbers were not associated with age, concordance or severity.

Comment on this clone: What it recognizes is unknown.

The J segment lost 6 bases and the V segment lost 3 bases, leaving 1 base of the junction unmatched. In germline, CDR1 is LNHDA, CDR2 SQIVND (reference sequence). The CDR3 runs to 14 residues. The repertoire was sequenced with immunoSEQ multiplex PCR; TCRdb's copy has only in-frame clones and lacks some. The repertoire includes about 7,500 clones, roughly 94% of them detected once, and 0.45% to 0.65% sits in the top ten. Material: blood. The sequence derives from a boy aged 2-15 years with cystic fibrosis. The chain has TRBV19 and TRBJ1-6; TRBD1 agrees at 8 bases. The CDR3 is CASSMGQVNSPLHF. CDR3 coding DNA: TGTGCCAGTAGTATGGGACAGGTTAATTCACCCCTCCACTTT.